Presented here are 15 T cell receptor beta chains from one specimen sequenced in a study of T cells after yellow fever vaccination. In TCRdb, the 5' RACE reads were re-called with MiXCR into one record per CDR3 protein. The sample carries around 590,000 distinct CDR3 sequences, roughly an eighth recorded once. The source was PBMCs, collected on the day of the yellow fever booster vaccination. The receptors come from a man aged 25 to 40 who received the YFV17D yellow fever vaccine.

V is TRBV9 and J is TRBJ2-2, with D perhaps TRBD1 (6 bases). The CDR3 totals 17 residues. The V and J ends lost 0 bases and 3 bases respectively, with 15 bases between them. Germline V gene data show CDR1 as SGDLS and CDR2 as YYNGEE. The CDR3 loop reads CASSVGATGTYTGELFF. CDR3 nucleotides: TGTGCCAGCAGCGTAGGTGCTACAGGGACCTACACCGGGGAGCTGTTTTTT.

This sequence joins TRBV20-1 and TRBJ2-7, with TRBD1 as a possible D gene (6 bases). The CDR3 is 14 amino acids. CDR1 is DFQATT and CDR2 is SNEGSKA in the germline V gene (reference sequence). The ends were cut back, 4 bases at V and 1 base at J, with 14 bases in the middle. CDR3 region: CSATGDIHSYEQYF. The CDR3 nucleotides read TGCAGTGCTACAGGGGACATCCATTCCTACGAGCAGTACTTC.

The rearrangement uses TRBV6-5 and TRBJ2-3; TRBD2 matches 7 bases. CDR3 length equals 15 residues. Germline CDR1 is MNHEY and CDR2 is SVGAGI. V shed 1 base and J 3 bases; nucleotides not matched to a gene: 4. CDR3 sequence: CASSYWSSGTDTQYF. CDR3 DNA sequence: TGTGCCAGCAGTTACTGGTCTAGCGGTACAGATACGCAGTATTTT.

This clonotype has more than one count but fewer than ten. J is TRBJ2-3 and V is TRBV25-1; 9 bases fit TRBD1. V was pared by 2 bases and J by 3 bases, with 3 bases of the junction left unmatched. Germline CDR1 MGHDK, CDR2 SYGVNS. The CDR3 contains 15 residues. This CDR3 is CASSETGGSTDTQYF. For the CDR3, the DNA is TGTGCCAGCAGTGAAACAGGGGGCTCAACAGATACGCAGTATTTT.

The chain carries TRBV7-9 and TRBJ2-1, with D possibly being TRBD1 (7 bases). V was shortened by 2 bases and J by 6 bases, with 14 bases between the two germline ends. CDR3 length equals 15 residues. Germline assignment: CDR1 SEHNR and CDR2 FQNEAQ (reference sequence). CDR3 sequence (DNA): TGTGCCAGCAGCTTATGGGCAGGGGGGATCAATGAGCAGTTCTTC. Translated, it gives CASSLWAGGINEQFF.

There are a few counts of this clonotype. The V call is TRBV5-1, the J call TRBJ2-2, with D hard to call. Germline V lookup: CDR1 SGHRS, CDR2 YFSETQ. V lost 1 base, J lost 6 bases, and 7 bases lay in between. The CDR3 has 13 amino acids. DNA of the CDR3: TGCGCCAGCAGCTTGACCGAGGCCGGGGAGCTGTTTTTT. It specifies CASSLTEAGELFF.

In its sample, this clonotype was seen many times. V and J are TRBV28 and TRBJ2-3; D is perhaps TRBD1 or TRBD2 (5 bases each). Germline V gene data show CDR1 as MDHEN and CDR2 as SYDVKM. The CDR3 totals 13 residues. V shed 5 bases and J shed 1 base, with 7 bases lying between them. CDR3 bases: TGTGCCAGCAGTCGGGACGGCACAGATACGCAGTATTTT. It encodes CASSRDGTDTQYF.

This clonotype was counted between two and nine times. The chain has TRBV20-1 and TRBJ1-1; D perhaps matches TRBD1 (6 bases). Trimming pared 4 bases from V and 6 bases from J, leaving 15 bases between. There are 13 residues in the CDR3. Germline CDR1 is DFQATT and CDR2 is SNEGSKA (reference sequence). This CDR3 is CSAIPYRVAEAFF. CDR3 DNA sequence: TGCAGTGCTATCCCGTACAGGGTGGCTGAAGCTTTCTTT.

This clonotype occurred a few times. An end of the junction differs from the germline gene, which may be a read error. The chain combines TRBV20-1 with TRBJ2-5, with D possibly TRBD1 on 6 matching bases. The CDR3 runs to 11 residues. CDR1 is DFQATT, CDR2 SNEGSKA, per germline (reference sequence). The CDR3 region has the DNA TGCAGTGCTAGAGATCAGGGGACCAATCTTTTC. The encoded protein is CSARDQGTNLF.

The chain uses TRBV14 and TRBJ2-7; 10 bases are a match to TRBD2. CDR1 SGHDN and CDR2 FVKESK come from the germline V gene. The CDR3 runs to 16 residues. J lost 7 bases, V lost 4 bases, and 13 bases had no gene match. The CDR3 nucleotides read TGTGCCAGCAGCCCTTGGACTAGCGGAGCTCGTAGTGAGCAGTACTTC. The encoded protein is CASSPWTSGARSEQYF.

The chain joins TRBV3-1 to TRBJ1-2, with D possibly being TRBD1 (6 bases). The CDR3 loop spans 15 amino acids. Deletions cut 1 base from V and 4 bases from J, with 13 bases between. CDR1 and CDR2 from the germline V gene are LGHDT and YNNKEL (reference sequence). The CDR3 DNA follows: TGTGCCAGCAGCCAAGGGACAGTAGCCGTCTATGGCTACACCTTC. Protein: CASSQGTVAVYGYTF. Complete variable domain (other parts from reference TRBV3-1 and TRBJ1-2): DTAVSQTPKYLVTQMGNDKSIKCEQNLGHDTMYWYKQDSKKFLKIMFSYNNKELIINETVPNRFSPKSPDKAHLNLHINSLELGDSAVYFCASSQGTVAVYGYTFGSGTRLTVV.

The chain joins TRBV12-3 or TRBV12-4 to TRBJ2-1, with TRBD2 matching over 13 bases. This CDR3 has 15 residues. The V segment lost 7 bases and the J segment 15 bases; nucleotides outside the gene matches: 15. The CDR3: CASTLGTSGTTPPFF. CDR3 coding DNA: TGTGCCAGCACCCTTGGGACTAGCGGGACCACCCCCCCGTTCTTC.

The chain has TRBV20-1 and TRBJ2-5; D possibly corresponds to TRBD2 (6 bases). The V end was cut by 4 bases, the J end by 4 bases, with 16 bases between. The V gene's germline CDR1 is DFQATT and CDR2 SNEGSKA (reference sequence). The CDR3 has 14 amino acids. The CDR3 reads CSATRTKPPETQYF. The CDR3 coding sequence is TGCAGTGCTACCCGGACTAAGCCCCCAGAGACCCAGTACTTC.

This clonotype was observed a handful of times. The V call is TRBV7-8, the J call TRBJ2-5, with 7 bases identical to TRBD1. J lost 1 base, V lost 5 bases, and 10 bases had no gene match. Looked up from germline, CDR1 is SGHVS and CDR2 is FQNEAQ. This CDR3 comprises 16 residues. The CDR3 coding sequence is TGTGCCAGCAGCGCAAACAGGGGTTTAGGCCAAGAGACCCAGTACTTC. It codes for CASSANRGLGQETQYF.

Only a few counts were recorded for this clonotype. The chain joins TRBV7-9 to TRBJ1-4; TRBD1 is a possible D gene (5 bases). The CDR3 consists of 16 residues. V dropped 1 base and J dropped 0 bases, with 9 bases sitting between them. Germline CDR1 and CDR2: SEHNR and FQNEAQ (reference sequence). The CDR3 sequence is CASSLGPGTTNEKLFF. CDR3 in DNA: TGTGCCAGCAGCTTAGGCCCAGGGACAACTAATGAAAAACTGTTTTTT.